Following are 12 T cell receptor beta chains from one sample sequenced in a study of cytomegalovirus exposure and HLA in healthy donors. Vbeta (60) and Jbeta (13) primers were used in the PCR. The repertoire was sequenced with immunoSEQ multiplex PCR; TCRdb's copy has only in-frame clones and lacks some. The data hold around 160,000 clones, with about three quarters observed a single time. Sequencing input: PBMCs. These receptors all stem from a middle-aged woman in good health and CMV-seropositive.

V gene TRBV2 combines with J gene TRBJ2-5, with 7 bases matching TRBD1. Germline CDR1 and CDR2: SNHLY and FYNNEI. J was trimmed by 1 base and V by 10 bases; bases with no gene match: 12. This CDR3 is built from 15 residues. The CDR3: CATRKGDSLQETQYF. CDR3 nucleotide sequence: TGTGCCACCAGAAAAGGGGACAGTCTCCAAGAGACCCAGTACTTC. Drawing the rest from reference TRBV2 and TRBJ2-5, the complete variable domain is EPEVTQTPSHQVTQMGQEVILRCVPISNHLYFYWYRQILGQKVEFLVSFYNNEISEKSEIFDDQFSVERPDGSNFTLKIRSTKLEDSAMYFCATRKGDSLQETQYFGPGTRLLVL.

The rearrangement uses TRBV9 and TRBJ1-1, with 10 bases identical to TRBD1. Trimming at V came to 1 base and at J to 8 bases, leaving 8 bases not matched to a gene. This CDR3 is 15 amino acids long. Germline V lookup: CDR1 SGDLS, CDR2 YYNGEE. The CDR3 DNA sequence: TGTGCCAGCAGCGTACAGACAGGGGGCGCCGGGGAAGCTTTCTTT. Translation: CASSVQTGGAGEAFF.

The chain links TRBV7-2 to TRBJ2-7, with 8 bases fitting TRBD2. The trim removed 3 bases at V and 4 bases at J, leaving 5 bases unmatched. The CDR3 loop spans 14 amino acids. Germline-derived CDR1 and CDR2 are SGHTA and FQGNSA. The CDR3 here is CASSFGTRTYEQYF. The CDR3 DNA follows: TGTGCCAGCAGCTTCGGGACTAGGACGTACGAGCAGTACTTC.

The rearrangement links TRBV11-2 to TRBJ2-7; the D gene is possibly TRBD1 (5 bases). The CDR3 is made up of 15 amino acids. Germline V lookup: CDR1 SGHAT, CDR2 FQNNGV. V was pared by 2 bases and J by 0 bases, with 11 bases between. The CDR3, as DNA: TGTGCCAGCAGCTTACCCAGGGCTAGCTCCTACGAGCAGTACTTC. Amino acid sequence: CASSLPRASSYEQYF.

CDR3 amino acids: CASSVGTSGIIGLTETQYF. For the CDR3, the DNA is TGTGCCAGCAGCGTCGGGACTAGCGGGATAATCGGCTTAACAGAGACCCAGTACTTC. The V call is TRBV9, the J call TRBJ2-5; 13 nucleotides agree with TRBD2. V lost 2 bases to trimming and J lost 4 bases; unmatched junction nucleotides: 14. The CDR3 totals 19 residues. The germline gives CDR1 SGDLS, CDR2 YYNGEE.

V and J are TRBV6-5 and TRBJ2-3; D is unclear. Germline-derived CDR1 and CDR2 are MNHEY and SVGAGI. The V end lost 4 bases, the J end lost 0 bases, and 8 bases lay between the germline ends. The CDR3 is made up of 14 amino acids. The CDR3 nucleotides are TGTGCCAGCAGTTTGGGCAGGAGCACAGATACGCAGTATTTT. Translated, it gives CASSLGRSTDTQYF.

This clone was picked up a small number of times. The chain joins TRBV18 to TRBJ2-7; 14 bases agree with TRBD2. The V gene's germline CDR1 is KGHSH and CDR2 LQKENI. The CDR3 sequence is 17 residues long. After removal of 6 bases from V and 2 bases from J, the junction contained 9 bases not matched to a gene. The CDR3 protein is CASSPGTSGRVTYEQYF. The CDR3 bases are TGTGCCAGCTCCCCCGGGACTAGCGGGAGAGTAACCTACGAGCAGTACTTC.

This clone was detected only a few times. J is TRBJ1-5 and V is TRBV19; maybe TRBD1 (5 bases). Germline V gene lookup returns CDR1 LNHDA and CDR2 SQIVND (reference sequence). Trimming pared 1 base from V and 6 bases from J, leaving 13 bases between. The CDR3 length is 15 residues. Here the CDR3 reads CASSIAGGASQPQHF. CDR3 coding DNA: TGTGCCAGTAGTATAGCCGGGGGTGCGAGTCAGCCCCAGCATTTT.

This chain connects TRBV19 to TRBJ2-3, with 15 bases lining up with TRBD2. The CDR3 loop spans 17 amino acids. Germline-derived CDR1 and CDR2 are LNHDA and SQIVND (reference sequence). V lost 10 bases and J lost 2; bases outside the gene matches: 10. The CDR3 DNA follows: TGTGCCACCCGGACTAGCGGGGGGGGCCTTAACACAGATACGCAGTATTTT. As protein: CATRTSGGGLNTDTQYF. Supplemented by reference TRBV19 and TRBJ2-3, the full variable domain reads DGGITQSPKYLFRKEGQNVTLSCEQNLNHDAMYWYRQDPGQGLRLIYYSQIVNDFQKGDIAEGYSVSREKKESFPLTVTSAQKNPTAFYLCATRTSGGGLNTDTQYFGPGTRLTVL.

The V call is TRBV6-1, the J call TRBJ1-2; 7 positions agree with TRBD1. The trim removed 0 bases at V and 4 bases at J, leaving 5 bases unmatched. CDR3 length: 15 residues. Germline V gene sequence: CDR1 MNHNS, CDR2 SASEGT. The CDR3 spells CASSEANRGSYGYTF. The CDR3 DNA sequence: TGTGCCAGCAGTGAAGCCAACAGGGGAAGCTATGGCTACACCTTC.

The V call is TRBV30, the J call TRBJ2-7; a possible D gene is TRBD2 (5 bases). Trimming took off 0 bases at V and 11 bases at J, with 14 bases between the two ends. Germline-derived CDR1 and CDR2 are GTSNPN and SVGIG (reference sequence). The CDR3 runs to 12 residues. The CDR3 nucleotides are TGTGCCTGGAGTGTACCAGGCGGGTGGAAGTACTTC. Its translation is CAWSVPGGWKYF. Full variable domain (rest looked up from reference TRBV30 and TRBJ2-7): SQTIHQWPATLVQPVGSPLSLECTVEGTSNPNLYWYRQAAGRGLQLLFYSVGIGQISSEVPQNLSASRPQDRQFILSSKKLLLSDSGFYLCAWSVPGGWKYFGPGTRLTVT.

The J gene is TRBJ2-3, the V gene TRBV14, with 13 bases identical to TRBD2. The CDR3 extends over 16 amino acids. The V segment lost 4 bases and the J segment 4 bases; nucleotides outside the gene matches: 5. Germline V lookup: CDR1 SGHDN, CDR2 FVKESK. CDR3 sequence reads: CASSPELAGGPDTQYF. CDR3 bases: TGTGCCAGCAGCCCTGAACTAGCGGGAGGGCCAGATACGCAGTATTTT.